One and the same sample provided the 11 T cell receptor beta chains below, sequenced in a study of cytomegalovirus exposure and HLA in healthy donors. Primers included in the PCR were 60 Vbeta and 13 Jbeta primers. Sequencing was performed with immunoSEQ multiplex PCR; in TCRdb, only in-frame clones are kept and a portion is missing. This sample has approximately 130,000 clones, with approximately 90% found just once. Material: PBMCs. These receptors were collected from a woman aged 25 to 45 in good health and CMV-seronegative.

The chain has TRBV28 and TRBJ1-5, with 8 bases identical to TRBD1. V was clipped by 3 bases and J by 0 bases; unmatched bases: 4. Germline V gives CDR1 MDHEN, CDR2 SYDVKM. This CDR3 is built from 16 residues. The CDR3 sequence is CASSLGTGGSNQPQHF. The CDR3 nucleotides read TGTGCCAGCAGTTTGGGCACAGGGGGTAGCAATCAGCCCCAGCATTTT. Combining the CDR3 with reference TRBV28 and TRBJ1-5 gives the whole variable domain DVKVTQSSRYLVKRTGEKVFLECVQDMDHENMFWYRQDPGLGLRLIYFSYDVKMKEKGDIPEGYSVSREKKERFSLILESASTNQTSMYLCASSLGTGGSNQPQHFGDGTRLSIL.

The chain carries TRBV27 and TRBJ1-5; unclear D gene. The CDR3 covers 17 residues. V dropped 0 bases and J dropped 3 bases, with 15 bases sitting between them. Per germline, CDR1 MNHEY and CDR2 SMNVEV (reference sequence). In nucleotides, the CDR3 is TGTGCCAGCAGTTTATCCGCGGCAGCCAGTTACAATCAGCCCCAGCATTTT. Translation: CASSLSAAASYNQPQHF.

The chain links TRBV27 to TRBJ2-7, with TRBD1 identical over 9 bases. Germline CDR1 reads MNHEY; CDR2 reads SMNVEV (reference sequence). The CDR3 totals 15 residues. V dropped 5 bases and J dropped 2; count of bases not matched to a gene: 7. CDR3 amino acids: CASSIGTGQTYEQYF. The CDR3 DNA reads TGTGCCAGCAGTATCGGGACAGGGCAAACCTACGAGCAGTACTTC.

The rearrangement joins TRBV5-4 to TRBJ2-7; 7 bases agree with TRBD1. The germline V gene has CDR1 SGHNT and CDR2 YYREEE (reference sequence). The V segment lost 3 bases and the J segment 7 bases; nucleotides outside the gene matches: 10. The CDR3 runs 14 residues. DNA of the CDR3: TGTGCCAGCAGCTGGGACAGTTTAATGGGGGAGCAGTACTTC. Its translation: CASSWDSLMGEQYF.

This chain links TRBV28 with TRBJ2-1; D is undetermined. The length of the CDR3 is 13 residues. The germline V gene encodes CDR1 MDHEN and CDR2 SYDVKM. The ends were cut back, 4 bases at V and 8 bases at J, with 12 bases in the middle. CDR3 sequence: CASSSWSGHEQFF. The DNA for the CDR3 is TGTGCCAGCAGTTCCTGGTCAGGCCATGAGCAGTTCTTC.

This clone was counted only a few times. This sequence joins TRBV10-3 and TRBJ1-1; TRBD1 aligns across 7 bases. The CDR3 contains 13 residues. V gave up 10 bases and J gave up 3 bases; unmatched junction bases: 8. Germline-derived CDR1 and CDR2 are ENHRY and SYGVKD. CDR3 protein: CATMGQTYTEAFF. In DNA form, the CDR3 reads TGTGCCACCATGGGACAGACCTACACTGAAGCTTTCTTT.

The J gene is TRBJ2-7, the V gene TRBV27; 9 bases align to TRBD1. Trimming cost V 5 bases and J 4 bases; bases outside gene matches: 6. The length of the CDR3 is 14 residues. Germline V gene lookup returns CDR1 MNHEY and CDR2 SMNVEV (reference sequence). CDR3 sequence (DNA): TGTGCCAGCAGTCTACAGGGGGCAAGGTACGAGCAGTACTTC. It translates to CASSLQGARYEQYF.

The chain is built from TRBV6-5 and TRBJ2-5; no clear D gene. The J call may be faulty, since TRBJ2-7 better matches the DNA end. Germline V gene sequence: CDR1 MNHEY, CDR2 SVGAGI. This CDR3 contains 15 residues. As DNA, the CDR3 is TGTGCCAGCAGTTACTCGAACAGCCTCTCCTACGAGCAGTACTTC. The encoded protein is CASSYSNSLSYEQYF.

The CDR3 nucleotides read TGTGCCAGCAGCTCCCGGGACAGGGGGACCTACGAGCAGTACTTC. Its translation is CASSSRDRGTYEQYF. The V call is TRBV5-4, the J call TRBJ2-7; TRBD1 aligns across 11 bases. V dropped 3 bases and J dropped 2; count of bases not matched to a gene: 4. This CDR3 has 15 residues. The V gene's germline CDR1 is SGHNT and CDR2 YYREEE (reference sequence).

CDR3 in amino acids: CASSPLVINEQFF. Written as DNA, the CDR3 is TGTGCCAGCAGTCCACTAGTCATCAATGAGCAGTTCTTC. The chain uses TRBV6-6 and TRBJ2-1; possible D gene TRBD2, 5 bases. The CDR3 covers 13 residues. Deletions cut 5 bases from V and 6 bases from J, with 11 bases between. In germline, CDR1 is MNHNY, CDR2 SVGAGI (reference sequence).

The rearrangement joins TRBV21-1 to TRBJ2-1; TRBD2 reflects the table's D call only, with no check against the DNA. TRBV21-1 is assigned pseudogene status. The CDR3 has 16 amino acids. In DNA, the CDR3 is TGTGCCAGCAGCAAACCCGGGACTAGCGGGAGGAATGAGCAGTTCTTC. The encoded protein is CASSKPGTSGRNEQFF.